This paragraph covers one T cell receptor beta chain sequence. This sample was taken from a study of T-cell reconstitution after alpha-beta-depleted transplantation in children. The V and J ends lost 3 bases and 2 bases respectively, with 11 bases between them. CDR3 length: 14 residues. Germline CDR1 reads MGHDK; CDR2 reads SYGVNS. Preparation of the TCRbeta library involved a method that used unique molecular identifiers. TCRdb processed the PCR reads anew with MiXCR; each CDR3 protein has one entry. The sample lists 350,000 to 450,000 distinct CDR3 sequences, about a fifth seen once, with around 4% in the top ten.

Sample: PBMCs from the stem cell graft donor, taken from the stem cell graft. The sequence was obtained from a human donor who donated a stem cell graft to a child with acute myeloid leukemia. J is TRBJ2-7 and V is TRBV25-1; D might be TRBD1 or TRBD2, each matching 5 bases. The CDR3 spells CASSDVRGPYEQYF. The CDR3 DNA follows: TGTGCCAGCAGTGACGTTCGGGGCCCCTACGAGCAGTACTTC.